This T cell receptor (beta chain) was captured by sequencing in a study of Tregs in tolerant kidney transplant recipients. Study observations and caveats: No direct test of biological reproducibility was done here. Expanding Tregs on activated donor B cells appeared to best identify donor-specific TCRbeta clones.

The table came from immunoSEQ multiplex PCR; TCRdb's copy has only in-frame clones and leaves some out. This sample carries 120,000 or so clones, about 91% of them seen once, and the ten largest clones take less than 0.7%. The junction had 3 bases not matched to a gene; V was cut back by 6 bases and J by 4 bases. Germline-derived CDR1 and CDR2 are MNHEY and SVGAGI. This CDR3 is built from 14 residues. Thawed PBMCs were FACS-sorted into unstimulated CD4+CD25+CD127- regulatory T cells, CD4+CD25- non-regulatory cells, CD4 and CD8 cells. To note about this clone: Its antigen is not known.

The sequenced sample consisted of CD4+ T cells from blood. This rearrangement joins TRBV6-5 to TRBJ2-5; 12 positions match TRBD1. This clonotype was sampled from a human donor in good health. CDR3 loop: CASSGTGGLETQYF. The DNA of the CDR3 is TGTGCCAGCAGCGGGACAGGGGGCCTAGAGACCCAGTACTTC.